Listed below are T cell receptor beta chains from one sample, sequenced in a study of type 1 and type 2 diabetes patients. One entry per CDR3 protein results from TCRdb running MiXCR on the multiplex PCR reads. The repertoire holds 280,000 or so distinct CDR3 sequences, with more than 40% as singletons. Sequencing input: peripheral blood mononuclear cells (PBMCs). These receptors came from a man younger than 35 with type 2 diabetes. The CDR3 runs from the conserved cysteine through the conserved F or W. The order of the fields is D gene, J gene, clone size, V gene, CDR3 length, CDR3 DNA, CDR3 protein. The D gene is left open where the match is weak. Where a row states a size, it is once, few, many or the class of an expanded clone; other rows omit it.

D gene: NA
J gene: TRBJ2-2
clone size: NA
V gene: TRBV10-3
CDR3 length: 16
CDR3 DNA: TGTGCCATCAGATTAGGCCAGCCCGCCGGCACCGGGGAGCTGTTTTTT
CDR3 protein: CAIRLGQPAGTGELFF

D gene: NA
J gene: TRBJ2-3
clone size: once
V gene: TRBV12-3/TRBV12-4
CDR3 length: 16
CDR3 DNA: TGTGCCAGCAGTCTCTCCGAGGACTGGACCACAGATACGCAGTATTTT
CDR3 protein: CASSLSEDWTTDTQYF

D gene: NA
J gene: TRBJ2-3
clone size: NA
V gene: TRBV13
CDR3 length: 13
CDR3 DNA: TGTGCCAGCAGGCGAACTAGCACAGATACGCAGTATTTT
CDR3 protein: CASRRTSTDTQYF

D gene: NA
J gene: TRBJ1-4
clone size: NA
V gene: TRBV6-2/TRBV6-3
CDR3 length: 14
CDR3 DNA: TGTGCCAGCAGACCTACAGGGACTCATGAAAAACTGTTTTTT
CDR3 protein: CASRPTGTHEKLFF

D gene: TRBD1
J gene: TRBJ1-3
clone size: once
V gene: TRBV10-3
CDR3 length: 15
CDR3 DNA: TGTGCCATCAGAGCCGGGACAGGGGATGTATACACCGTATATTTT
CDR3 protein: CAIRAGTGDVYTVYF

D gene: TRBD1
J gene: TRBJ1-2
clone size: NA
V gene: TRBV19
CDR3 length: 14
CDR3 DNA: TGTGCCAGTAGTATATCGGGACAGACTTATGGCTACACCTTC
CDR3 protein: CASSISGQTYGYTF

D gene: NA
J gene: TRBJ2-7
clone size: NA
V gene: TRBV20-1
CDR3 length: 14
CDR3 DNA: TGCAGTGCTAGAGTCCCTCAGGGGACCTACGAGCAGTACTTC
CDR3 protein: CSARVPQGTYEQYF

D gene: NA
J gene: TRBJ2-5
clone size: NA
V gene: TRBV3-1
CDR3 length: 12
CDR3 DNA: TGTGCCAGCAGCCACGTTCAAGAGACCCAGTACTTC
CDR3 protein: CASSHVQETQYF

D gene: NA
J gene: TRBJ1-6
clone size: NA
V gene: TRBV19
CDR3 length: 19
CDR3 DNA: TGTGCCAGTAGTGTGCAGGGGTTACACCCCGAAGGATATAATTCACCCCTCCACTTT
CDR3 protein: CASSVQGLHPEGYNSPLHF

D gene: NA
J gene: TRBJ2-7
clone size: many
V gene: TRBV24-1
CDR3 length: 14
CDR3 DNA: TGTGCCACCAGTGATACTTTGGGTCGCGACGAGCAGTACTTC
CDR3 protein: CATSDTLGRDEQYF

D gene: TRBD1
J gene: TRBJ2-5
clone size: NA
V gene: TRBV11-2
CDR3 length: 15
CDR3 DNA: TGTGCCAGCAGGTTCACGGGACAGTACCAAGAGACCCAGTACTTC
CDR3 protein: CASRFTGQYQETQYF

D gene: TRBD1
J gene: TRBJ1-2
clone size: NA
V gene: TRBV28
CDR3 length: 14
CDR3 DNA: TGTGCCAGCAGTTTATGGGACAGGGTCTATGGCTACACCTTC
CDR3 protein: CASSLWDRVYGYTF

D gene: NA
J gene: TRBJ2-1
clone size: few
V gene: TRBV19
CDR3 length: 15
CDR3 DNA: TGTGCCAGTAGTGATCTAGCGAGCTCCTACAATGAGCAGTTCTTC
CDR3 protein: CASSDLASSYNEQFF

D gene: NA
J gene: TRBJ1-6
clone size: NA
V gene: TRBV10-3
CDR3 length: 18
CDR3 DNA: TGTGCCATCAGCCGTCGACCAGGGCCCGGCTCCTATAATTCATCCCTCCACTTT
CDR3 protein: CAISRRPGPGSYNSSLHF

D gene: TRBD1
J gene: TRBJ1-2
clone size: few
V gene: TRBV19
CDR3 length: 18
CDR3 DNA: TGTGCCAGTAGTATTCTAGTACTGGCAGGGGGTCCTAACTATGGCTACACCTTC
CDR3 protein: CASSILVLAGGPNYGYTF

D gene: NA
J gene: TRBJ2-7
clone size: once
V gene: TRBV5-1
CDR3 length: 14
CDR3 DNA: TGCGCCAGCAGCTTTAATCACCTATTATACGAGCAGTACTTC
CDR3 protein: CASSFNHLLYEQYF

D gene: NA
J gene: TRBJ2-2
clone size: NA
V gene: TRBV20-1
CDR3 length: 15
CDR3 DNA: TGCAGTGCTAGAGGACTAGATAGAAACACCGGGGAGCTGTTTTTT
CDR3 protein: CSARGLDRNTGELFF

D gene: NA
J gene: TRBJ2-7
clone size: once
V gene: TRBV7-2
CDR3 length: 11
CDR3 DNA: TGTGCCAGCAGAACCACAGGTTGGCAGTACTTC
CDR3 protein: CASRTTGWQYF

D gene: NA
J gene: TRBJ2-7
clone size: NA
V gene: TRBV29-1
CDR3 length: 15
CDR3 DNA: TGCAGCGTCAAAAGGGGGTCCGGGACTGCCTACGAGCAGTACTTC
CDR3 protein: CSVKRGSGTAYEQYF

D gene: NA
J gene: TRBJ2-1
clone size: NA
V gene: TRBV12-3/TRBV12-4
CDR3 length: 11
CDR3 DNA: TGTGCCAGCACCTCAGGGAATGAGCAGTTCTTC
CDR3 protein: CASTSGNEQFF

D gene: NA
J gene: TRBJ2-7
clone size: many
V gene: TRBV2
CDR3 length: 15
CDR3 DNA: TGTGCCAGCAGTGAAGAGGCCCAGCCGTCGGGTGAGCAGTACTTC
CDR3 protein: CASSEEAQPSGEQYF

D gene: TRBD1
J gene: TRBJ2-7
clone size: NA
V gene: TRBV5-1
CDR3 length: 15
CDR3 DNA: TGCGCCAGCAGCCTCATTTCGACAGGGAAGGGCACACAGTACTTC
CDR3 protein: CASSLISTGKGTQYF